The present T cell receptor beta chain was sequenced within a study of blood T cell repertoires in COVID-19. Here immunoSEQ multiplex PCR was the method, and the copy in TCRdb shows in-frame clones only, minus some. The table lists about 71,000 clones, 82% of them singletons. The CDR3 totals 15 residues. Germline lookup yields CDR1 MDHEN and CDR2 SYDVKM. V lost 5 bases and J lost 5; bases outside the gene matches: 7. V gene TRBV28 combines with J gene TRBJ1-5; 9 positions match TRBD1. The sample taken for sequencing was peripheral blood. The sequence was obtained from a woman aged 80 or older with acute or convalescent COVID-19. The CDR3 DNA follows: TGTGCCAGCAGTGTGGGACAGGGCTGGGATCAGCCCCAGCATTTT. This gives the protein CASSVGQGWDQPQHF.